These 22 T cell receptor beta chains came from one sample sequenced in a study of blood T cell repertoires in COVID-19. Sequencing used immunoSEQ multiplex PCR; TCRdb keeps in-frame clones, though not all of them. Altogether around 300,000 clones are present, about 87% being singletons, with the ten largest covering around 2.9%. The sequenced sample consisted of PBMCs or T cells enriched from blood (not recorded which). These receptors came from a woman between 45 and 65 years old who had recovered from COVID-19.

This chain uses TRBV7-3 with TRBJ2-1; 11 bases map to TRBD2. Germline CDR1 and CDR2: SGHTA and FQGTGA. Losses at the gene ends were 5 bases for V and 0 bases for J; bases not matched to a gene: 12. The CDR3 has 19 residues. For the CDR3, the DNA is TGTGCCAGCAGCCCGCATAAGACTAGCGGGACCAGCTCCTACAATGAGCAGTTCTTC. Protein: CASSPHKTSGTSSYNEQFF.

This clone is a singleton in its sample. The V gene is TRBV19, the J gene TRBJ2-7; D ambiguous. V was trimmed by 5 bases and J by 1 base, leaving 15 bases between them. Germline V gene data show CDR1 as LNHDA and CDR2 as SQIVND (reference sequence). This CDR3 contains 15 residues. CDR3 residues: CASSAQLGSSYEQYF. The CDR3 nucleotides are TGTGCCAGTAGTGCCCAGTTGGGCTCATCCTACGAGCAGTACTTC.

The chain couples TRBV28 to TRBJ1-4; D gene unclear. V was trimmed by 3 bases and J by 8 bases, leaving 10 bases between them. Per the germline V gene, CDR1 is MDHEN and CDR2 is SYDVKM. CDR3 size: 13 residues. CDR3 DNA: TGTGCCAGCAGTTTCCCTTCGCGGGAAAAACTGTTTTTT. Residues: CASSFPSREKLFF.

This chain connects TRBV27 to TRBJ2-2; TRBD2 matches 11 bases. The CDR3 loop spans 17 amino acids. V was clipped by 8 bases and J by 0 bases; unmatched bases: 8. The germline V gene encodes CDR1 MNHEY and CDR2 SMNVEV (reference sequence). In nucleotides, the CDR3 is TGTGCCAGCGGAGGGGTTAGCGGGAGGGCGAACACCGGGGAGCTGTTTTTT. Translation gives CASGGVSGRANTGELFF.

This rearrangement joins TRBV5-1 to TRBJ1-1; 7 bases map to TRBD1. This CDR3 is built from 14 residues. The V segment lost 4 bases and the J segment 3 bases; nucleotides outside the gene matches: 6. Germline V gene lookup returns CDR1 SGHRS and CDR2 YFSETQ. The DNA of the CDR3 is TGCGCCAGCAGCCAGGGACAGCGATACACTGAAGCTTTCTTT. Encoded protein: CASSQGQRYTEAFF.

The V gene is TRBV6-5, the J gene TRBJ2-7, with TRBD2 identical over 9 bases. V dropped 6 bases and J dropped 6; count of bases not matched to a gene: 3. Germline assignment: CDR1 MNHEY and CDR2 SVGAGI. The CDR3 has 12 residues. CDR3 in amino acids: CASRGLAAEQYF. CDR3 DNA: TGTGCCAGCAGGGGACTAGCAGCCGAGCAGTACTTC.

This chain connects TRBV5-5 to TRBJ2-5; D unresolved. This CDR3 is built from 14 residues. The germline V gene has CDR1 SGHKS and CDR2 YYEKEE (reference sequence). The V and J ends lost 4 bases and 5 bases respectively, with 15 bases between them. Here the CDR3 reads CASSADGRRETQYF. The CDR3 DNA reads as TGTGCCAGCAGCGCTGACGGTCGGCGGGAGACCCAGTACTTC.

This clone was picked up one time. V usage is TRBV11-2 and J usage is TRBJ2-7; the D is unclear. Germline V gene lookup returns CDR1 SGHAT and CDR2 FQNNGV. The germline V and J ends were trimmed by 2 bases and 0 bases, with 11 bases remaining between them. This CDR3 comprises 15 residues. The CDR3 loop is CASSLKVRSSYEQYF. DNA of the CDR3: TGTGCCAGCAGCTTAAAAGTTAGAAGCTCCTACGAGCAGTACTTC.

This sequence joins TRBV7-2 and TRBJ1-1, with a weak D call TRBD1 (5 bases). This CDR3 is built from 14 residues. The V gene's germline CDR1 is SGHTA and CDR2 FQGNSA. V was shortened by 3 bases and J by 14 bases, with 22 bases between the two germline ends. Here the CDR3 DNA reads TGTGCCAGCAGCTTTACCTGGGCAGCGGGGCATTCCTTCTTT. Protein: CASSFTWAAGHSFF.

The chain employs TRBV5-6 and TRBJ2-6; weak D call: TRBD1 (5 bases). The CDR3 spans 17 residues. CDR1 SGHDT and CDR2 YYEEEE come from the germline V gene. The V and J ends lost 1 base and 2 bases respectively, with 13 bases between them. The CDR3 nucleotides are TGTGCCAGCAGCTTGCAGGGTAGTAAGGCTGGGGCCAACGTCCTGACTTTC. Amino acids: CASSLQGSKAGANVLTF.

The J gene is TRBJ2-7, the V gene TRBV6-5; 9 bases agree with TRBD2. CDR3 size: 15 residues. Germline V gives CDR1 MNHEY, CDR2 SVGAGI. The V gene end was trimmed by 6 bases and the J gene end by 1 base; junction bases not matched to a gene: 7. CDR3 sequence reads: CASRRYSGSSYEQYF. The CDR3 bases are TGTGCCAGCAGACGCTATAGCGGGAGTTCCTACGAGCAGTACTTC.

This clone was detected once. The chain employs TRBV24-1 and TRBJ1-5; D remains unclear. The CDR3 is 14 amino acids. Trimming removed 4 bases from V and 7 bases from J, with 13 bases in between. Germline CDR1 and CDR2: KGHDR and SFDVKD. The DNA of the CDR3 is TGTGCCACCAGTGAATCGGTCTTTCGGCAGCCCCAGCATTTT. Translation gives CATSESVFRQPQHF.

The chain links TRBV7-2 to TRBJ2-1, with a weak D call TRBD1 (6 bases). The CDR3 sequence is 14 residues long. CDR1 and CDR2 from the germline V gene are SGHTA and FQGNSA. The germline V and J ends were trimmed by 3 bases and 4 bases, with 10 bases remaining between them. The CDR3 loop reads CASSFLGGYNEQFF. The CDR3 DNA follows: TGTGCCAGCAGCTTCCTAGGGGGATACAATGAGCAGTTCTTC.

The rearrangement uses TRBV5-1 and TRBJ2-1; TRBD2 matches at 7 bases. The germline gives CDR1 SGHRS, CDR2 YFSETQ. The J segment lost 5 bases and the V segment lost 4 bases, leaving 6 bases of the junction unmatched. CDR3 length: 14 amino acids. Here the CDR3 DNA reads TGCGCCAGCAGCCTCGGGACTAAAAACAATGAGCAGTTCTTC. Its protein product is CASSLGTKNNEQFF.

A single count supports this clone. This chain connects TRBV28 to TRBJ2-7; 7 nucleotides align to TRBD1. The CDR3 loop spans 14 amino acids. The V gene's germline CDR1 is MDHEN and CDR2 SYDVKM. Trimming at V came to 5 bases and at J to 0 bases, leaving 4 bases not matched to a gene. The CDR3, as DNA: TGTGCCAGCAGTCCCCAGGGGGTCTCCTACGAGCAGTACTTC. Its translation: CASSPQGVSYEQYF.

CDR3 in amino acids: CASSLAGGQTYEQYF. For the CDR3, the DNA is TGTGCCAGCAGCTTAGCGGGCGGGCAGACCTACGAGCAGTACTTC. The chain couples TRBV11-2 to TRBJ2-7; D may be TRBD2 (5 bases). V was trimmed by 1 base and J by 2 bases, leaving 12 bases between them. Germline V CDR1 and CDR2: SGHAT, FQNNGV. The CDR3 is made up of 15 amino acids.

The genes are TRBV7-2 and TRBJ1-5; 7 nucleotides match TRBD1. The CDR3 is made up of 16 amino acids. Trimming took 5 bases from V and 0 from J; bases not matched to a gene: 7. CDR1 and CDR2 (germline): SGHTA, FQGNSA. The CDR3 region is CASSLQGQYSNQPQHF. CDR3 nucleotide sequence: TGTGCCAGCAGCCTACAGGGGCAGTATAGCAATCAGCCCCAGCATTTT.

This chain connects TRBV28 to TRBJ1-6; 10 bases line up with TRBD1. Germline trimming cut 6 bases from V and 10 bases from J; bases unmatched to any gene: 9. The length of the CDR3 is 15 residues. Germline V gene lookup returns CDR1 MDHEN and CDR2 SYDVKM. CDR3 nucleotides: TGTGCCAGCAGCTTCCGAGACAGGGGGCTGTCACCCCTCCACTTT. Translation: CASSFRDRGLSPLHF.

The chain employs TRBV28 and TRBJ1-5, with D perhaps TRBD1 (5 bases). This CDR3 has 13 residues. Germline V CDR1 and CDR2: MDHEN, SYDVKM. V shed 5 bases and J shed 4 bases, with 9 bases lying between them. In nucleotides, the CDR3 is TGTGCCAGCAGTATTCCAGGGAATCAGCCCCAGCATTTT. Protein sequence: CASSIPGNQPQHF.

The chain employs TRBV2 and TRBJ1-1; D gene unclear. In germline, CDR1 is SNHLY, CDR2 FYNNEI. V was cut by 7 bases and J by 2 bases, with 17 bases left in between. The CDR3 runs to 15 residues. This chain's CDR3 is CASTPRGGRNTEAFF. The CDR3 coding sequence is TGTGCCAGCACCCCAAGAGGAGGGAGAAACACTGAAGCTTTCTTT.

The chain has TRBV15 and TRBJ1-5, with D perhaps TRBD1 (5 bases). V was trimmed by 3 bases and J by 5 bases, leaving 11 bases between them. CDR1 is LNHNV, CDR2 YYDKDF, per germline (reference sequence). The CDR3 extends over 14 amino acids. The CDR3, as DNA: TGTGCCACCAGCAGCGTTACAGGAGATCAGCCCCAGCATTTT. This codes for CATSSVTGDQPQHF.

The chain employs TRBV27 and TRBJ2-1; TRBD1 agrees at 7 bases. Unmatched junction bases numbered 6, after V lost 3 bases and J lost 4 bases. Per the germline V gene, CDR1 is MNHEY and CDR2 is SMNVEV (reference sequence). There are 15 residues in the CDR3. CDR3 nucleotides: TGTGCCAGCAGTTTTTTGGAACAGGGGTACAATGAGCAGTTCTTC. Amino acids: CASSFLEQGYNEQFF.